In its sample, the clone carrying this TCR beta chain was seen a few times. Its antigen is unidentified. Germline V CDR1 and CDR2: SNHLY, FYNNEI. The junction had 7 bases not matched to a gene; V was cut back by 5 bases and J by 2 bases. The CDR3 is made up of 15 amino acids. The record originates from a study of identical twins. Broader study findings: With monozygotic twins, out-of-frame TCR alpha sharing exceeded what models estimated.

Each CDR3 protein gets one entry after TCRdb re-called the 5' RACE reads with MiXCR. The table includes around 960,000 distinct CDR3 sequences, roughly 12% detected once. This sample also appeared in a second study, on yellow fever vaccine responses in identical twins.

Sequences were obtained from PBMCs. The clonotype was recovered from a woman younger than 35 in good health. The chain joins TRBV2 to TRBJ2-5; 8 nucleotides match TRBD1. The CDR3 bases are TGTGCCAGCAGTCCCGGCGGGACAGGACAAGAGACCCAGTACTTC. Its protein product is CASSPGGTGQETQYF.